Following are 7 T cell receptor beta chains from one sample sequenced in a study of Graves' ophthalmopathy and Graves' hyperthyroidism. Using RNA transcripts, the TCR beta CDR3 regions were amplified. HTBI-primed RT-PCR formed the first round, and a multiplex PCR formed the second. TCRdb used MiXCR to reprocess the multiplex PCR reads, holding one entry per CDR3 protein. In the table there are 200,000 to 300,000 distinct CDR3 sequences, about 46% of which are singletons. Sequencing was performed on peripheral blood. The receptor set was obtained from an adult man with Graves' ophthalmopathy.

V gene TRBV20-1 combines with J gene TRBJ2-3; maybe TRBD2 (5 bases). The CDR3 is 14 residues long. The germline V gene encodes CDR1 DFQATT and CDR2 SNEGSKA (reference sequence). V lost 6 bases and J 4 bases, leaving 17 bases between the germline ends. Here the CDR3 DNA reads TGCAGTGCACGACTACTCCCTATGGCAGATACGCAGTATTTT. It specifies CSARLLPMADTQYF.

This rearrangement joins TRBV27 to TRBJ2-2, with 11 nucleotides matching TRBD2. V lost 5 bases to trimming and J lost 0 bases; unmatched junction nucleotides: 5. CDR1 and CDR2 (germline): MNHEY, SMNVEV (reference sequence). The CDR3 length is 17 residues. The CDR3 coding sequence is TGTGCCAGCAGTCCACTAGCGGGGGACCCGAACACCGGGGAGCTGTTTTTT. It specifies CASSPLAGDPNTGELFF.

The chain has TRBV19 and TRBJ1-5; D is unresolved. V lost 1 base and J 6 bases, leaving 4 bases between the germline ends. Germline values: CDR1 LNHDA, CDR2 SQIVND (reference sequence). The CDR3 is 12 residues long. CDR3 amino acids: CASSIVGQPQHF. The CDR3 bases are TGTGCCAGTAGTATAGTTGGTCAGCCCCAGCATTTT.

Here the CDR3 reads CASSFRDKPTNEKLFF. CDR3 nucleotides: TGTGCCAGCAGCTTCCGGGACAAACCAACTAATGAAAAACTGTTTTTT. The chain uses TRBV2 and TRBJ1-4; possible D gene TRBD1, 6 bases. The CDR3 runs to 16 residues. The V and J ends lost 6 bases and 0 bases respectively, with 14 bases between them. In germline, CDR1 is SNHLY, CDR2 FYNNEI.

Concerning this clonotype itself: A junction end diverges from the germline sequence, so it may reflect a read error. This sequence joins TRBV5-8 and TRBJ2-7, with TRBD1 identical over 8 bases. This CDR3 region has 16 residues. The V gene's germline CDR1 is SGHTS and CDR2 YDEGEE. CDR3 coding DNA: TGCGCCAGCAGCCAAGGGATCCAGGGGGCGATGTACGAGCAGTACTTC. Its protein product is CASSQGIQGAMYEQYF. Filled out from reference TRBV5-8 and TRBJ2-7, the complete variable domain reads EAGVTQSPTHLIKTRGQQATLRCSPISGHTSVYWYQQALGLGLQFLLWYDEGEERNRGNFPPRFSGRQFPNYSSELNVNALELEDSALYLCASSQGIQGAMYEQYFGPGTRLTVT.

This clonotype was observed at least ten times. Here the CDR3 reads CASSMTGNQPQHF. The CDR3 DNA is TGTGCCAGCAGCATGACGGGGAATCAGCCCCAGCATTTT. The V and J genes are TRBV7-6 and TRBJ1-5; no clear D. CDR1 and CDR2 (germline): SGHVS, FNYEAQ. V was cut by 5 bases and J by 4 bases, with 9 bases left in between. The CDR3 has 13 residues.

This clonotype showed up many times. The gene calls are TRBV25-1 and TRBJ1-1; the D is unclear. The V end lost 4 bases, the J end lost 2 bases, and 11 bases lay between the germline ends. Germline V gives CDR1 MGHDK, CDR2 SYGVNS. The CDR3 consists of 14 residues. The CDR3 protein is CASSGTTTNTEAFF. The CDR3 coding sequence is TGTGCCAGCAGTGGCACGACAACCAACACTGAAGCTTTCTTT.